Listed below are T cell receptor beta chains from one sample, sequenced in a study of blood T cell repertoires in COVID-19. Only in-frame clones appear in the TCRdb table, and some are missing; sequencing was by immunoSEQ multiplex PCR. The sample consists of 200,000 to 250,000 clones, around 86% of them appearing once. The sample was peripheral blood. All receptors derive from a woman between 50 and 59 years old with COVID-19, enrolled during active disease. Each CDR3 is given with its conserved first and last residue. The D gene is left open where the match is weak. Clone size is shown for a subset of rows, as once, few, many or a class of expanded clone.

V: TRBV19
size: once
J: TRBJ2-1
D: TRBD1
DNA: TGTGCCAGTAGCGCGACAGGGTCACCCTACAATGAGCAGTTCTTC
CDR3: CASSATGSPYNEQFF

V: TRBV27
size: NA
J: TRBJ2-7
D: NA
DNA: TGTGCCAGCAGTTTTCGAGGGCCCTACGAGCAGTACTTC
CDR3: CASSFRGPYEQYF

V: TRBV19
size: once
J: TRBJ1-1
D: NA
DNA: TGTGCCAGTACCCCCTCGGGGTTTTCCACTGAAGCTTTCTTT
CDR3: CASTPSGFSTEAFF

V: TRBV12-5
size: NA
J: TRBJ1-1
D: NA
DNA: TGTGCTAGTGGTCCGGGGACACCTCCTGAAGCTTTCTTT
CDR3: CASGPGTPPEAFF

V: TRBV7-9
size: NA
J: TRBJ1-1
D: TRBD1
DNA: TGTGCCAGCAGCCGATACTCCCAGGGGGCCTTAAAGGAGGCTTTCTTT
CDR3: CASSRYSQGALKEAFF

V: TRBV5-6
size: NA
J: TRBJ1-2
D: TRBD1
DNA: TGTGCCAGCAGCTTGACGACAGGGGGTCCGTCGAGAGGCTACACCTTC
CDR3: CASSLTTGGPSRGYTF

V: TRBV2
size: NA
J: TRBJ2-1
D: TRBD2
DNA: TGTGCCAGCAGGGCTTCTAGCGGGGGGGCCCAGAATGAGCAGTTCTTC
CDR3: CASRASSGGAQNEQFF

V: TRBV14
size: NA
J: TRBJ2-3
D: TRBD1
DNA: TGTGCCAGCAGCGATCCTAACAGGGGGCCTAGCACAGATACGCAGTATTTT
CDR3: CASSDPNRGPSTDTQYF

V: TRBV18
size: NA
J: TRBJ2-1
D: TRBD1
DNA: TGTGCCAGCTCGGGGGACAGGGGCGCCTACAATGAGCAGTTCTTC
CDR3: CASSGDRGAYNEQFF

V: TRBV30
size: NA
J: TRBJ1-6
D: TRBD1
DNA: TGTGCCTGGAGTGTAGGGGACAGAGATAATTCACCCCTCCACTTT
CDR3: CAWSVGDRDNSPLHF

V: TRBV6-5
size: NA
J: TRBJ2-5
D: NA
DNA: TGTGCCAGCACCAGACAAGAGACCCAGTACTTC
CDR3: CASTRQETQYF

V: TRBV7-2
size: NA
J: TRBJ2-7
D: TRBD1
DNA: TGTGCCAGCAGTACCCGGGACAGGGGTACCTACGAGCAGTACTTC
CDR3: CASSTRDRGTYEQYF

V: TRBV28
size: NA
J: TRBJ2-7
D: TRBD1
DNA: TGTGCCAGCAACTCCCGGGACAGGGCGTCCTACGAGCAGTACTTC
CDR3: CASNSRDRASYEQYF

V: TRBV2
size: NA
J: TRBJ2-3
D: TRBD1
DNA: TGTGCCAGCAGTGCCGACAGGGGGCTAGATACGCAGTATTTT
CDR3: CASSADRGLDTQYF

V: TRBV4-1
size: NA
J: TRBJ2-3
D: NA
DNA: TGCGCCAGCAGCCAATGGCTTGCAGATACGCAGTATTTT
CDR3: CASSQWLADTQYF

V: TRBV30
size: NA
J: TRBJ1-5
D: TRBD1
DNA: TGTGCCTGGAGTGCCAGGACAGGGGTTAGCAATCAGCCCCAGCATTTT
CDR3: CAWSARTGVSNQPQHF

V: TRBV5-1
size: once
J: TRBJ1-5
D: NA
DNA: TGCGCCAGCAGCTTGGCCGGCCGACGGGATCAGCCCCAGCATTTT
CDR3: CASSLAGRRDQPQHF

V: TRBV30
size: NA
J: TRBJ1-1
D: TRBD1
DNA: TGTGCCTGGAGGACAGGGGTGGGGAACACTGAAGCTTTCTTT
CDR3: CAWRTGVGNTEAFF

V: TRBV9
size: NA
J: TRBJ2-4
D: TRBD1
DNA: TGTGCCAGCAGCCTCAAAGGGACAGGCAACATTCAGTACTTC
CDR3: CASSLKGTGNIQYF

V: TRBV30
size: once
J: TRBJ1-1
D: TRBD1
DNA: TGTGCCTGGGACAGGGGGCAAAGGACTGAAGCTTTCTTT
CDR3: CAWDRGQRTEAFF

V: TRBV6-6
size: NA
J: TRBJ1-1
D: TRBD1
DNA: TGTGCCAGCACACAAAGGGGGCCCACTGAAGCTTTCTTT
CDR3: CASTQRGPTEAFF

V: TRBV5-6
size: NA
J: TRBJ2-2
D: NA
DNA: TGTGCCAGCAGCGTTGGGCCGCTGAACACCGGGGAGCTGTTTTTT
CDR3: CASSVGPLNTGELFF

V: TRBV6-5
size: NA
J: TRBJ1-2
D: NA
DNA: TGTGCCAGCAGTACCGGAATGGAGGGTGGCTACACCTTC
CDR3: CASSTGMEGGYTF

V: TRBV12-3/TRBV12-4
size: NA
J: TRBJ1-2
D: NA
DNA: TGTGCCAGCAGTCTGCAGGGAAGCTATGGCTACACCTTC
CDR3: CASSLQGSYGYTF

V: TRBV30
size: NA
J: TRBJ2-4
D: TRBD1
DNA: TGTGCCTGGAGTTACTTGACAGGGGAGGAGTACTTC
CDR3: CAWSYLTGEEYF

V: TRBV5-1
size: NA
J: TRBJ1-2
D: NA
DNA: TGCGCCAGCAGCTTGCAGGGATTAAACTATGGCTACACCTTC
CDR3: CASSLQGLNYGYTF

V: TRBV19
size: few
J: TRBJ2-2
D: NA
DNA: TGTGCCAGTAGTATCTATGGGGCGCGGGACGGGGAGCTGTTTTTT
CDR3: CASSIYGARDGELFF

V: TRBV7-2
size: NA
J: TRBJ1-4
D: NA
DNA: TGTGCCAGCAGCTTTGGGGGGACTAATGAAAAACTGTTTTTT
CDR3: CASSFGGTNEKLFF